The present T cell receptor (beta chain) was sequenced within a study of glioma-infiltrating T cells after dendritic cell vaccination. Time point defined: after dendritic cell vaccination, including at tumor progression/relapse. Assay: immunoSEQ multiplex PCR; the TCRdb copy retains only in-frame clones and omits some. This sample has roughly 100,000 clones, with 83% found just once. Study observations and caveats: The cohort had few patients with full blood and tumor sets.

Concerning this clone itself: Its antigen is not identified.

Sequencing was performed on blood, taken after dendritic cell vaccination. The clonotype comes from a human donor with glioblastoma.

The CDR3 region is CASSLAGGGQGETQYF. For the CDR3, the DNA is TGTGCCAGCAGCTTGGCCGGCGGGGGCCAGGGAGAGACCCAGTACTTC. V and J are TRBV5-8 and TRBJ2-5; D may be TRBD2 (7 bases). Germline CDR1 is SGHTS and CDR2 is YDEGEE. The ends were cut back, 0 bases at V and 4 bases at J, with 16 bases in the middle. This CDR3 is built from 16 residues.